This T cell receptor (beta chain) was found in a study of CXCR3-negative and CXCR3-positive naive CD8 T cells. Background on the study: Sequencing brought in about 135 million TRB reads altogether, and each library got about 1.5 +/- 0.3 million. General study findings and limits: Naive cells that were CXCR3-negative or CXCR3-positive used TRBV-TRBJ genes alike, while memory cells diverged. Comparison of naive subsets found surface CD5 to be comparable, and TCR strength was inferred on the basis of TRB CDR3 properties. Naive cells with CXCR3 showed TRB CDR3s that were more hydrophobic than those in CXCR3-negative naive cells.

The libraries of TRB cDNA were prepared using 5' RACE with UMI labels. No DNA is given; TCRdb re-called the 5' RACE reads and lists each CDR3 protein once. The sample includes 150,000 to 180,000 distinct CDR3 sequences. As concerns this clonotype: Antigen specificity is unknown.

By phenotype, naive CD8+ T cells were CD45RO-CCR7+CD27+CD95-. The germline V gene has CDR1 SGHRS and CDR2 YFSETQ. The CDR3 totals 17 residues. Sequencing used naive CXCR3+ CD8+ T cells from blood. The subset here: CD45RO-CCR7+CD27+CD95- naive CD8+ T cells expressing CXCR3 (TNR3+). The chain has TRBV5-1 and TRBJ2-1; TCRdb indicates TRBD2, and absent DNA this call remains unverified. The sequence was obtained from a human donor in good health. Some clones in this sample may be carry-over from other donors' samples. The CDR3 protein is CASSSYPAGGSDNEQFF.